A selection of T cell receptor beta chains follows, all from one sample in a study of regulatory T cells in long-lasting Graves disease. TCRdb re-called the multiplex PCR reads with MiXCR, one entry per CDR3 protein. The sample includes a few hundred thousand distinct CDR3 sequences, around 21% of them seen just once. The starting material was peripheral blood mononuclear cells (PBMCs), obtained at new diagnosis, from a patient treated with antithyroid drugs. Receptors were obtained from a female donor with Graves disease. Each CDR3 is given with its conserved first and last residue. The order of the fields is V gene, J gene, CDR3 protein.

TRBV4-1	TRBJ1-4	CASSQQEGDNEKLFF
TRBV20-1	TRBJ2-3	CSAGQTSTDTQYF
TRBV7-2	TRBJ2-5	CASSLGGVIETQYF
TRBV7-9	TRBJ2-2	CASSLPGTRATGELFF
TRBV24-1	TRBJ2-4	CATSAPKGGKNIQYF
TRBV15	TRBJ2-7	CATSRGRTAYEQYF
TRBV27	TRBJ1-6	CASSLRGPTNSPLHF
TRBV20-1	TRBJ2-5	CSARESTSWMGGTQYF
TRBV24-1	TRBJ2-3	CATSDPGQGGTDTQYF
TRBV9	NA	CASSPEGGVYETQYF
TRBV11-2	TRBJ1-1	CASSLVLQAGTGTEAFF
TRBV6-1	TRBJ1-5	CASTIKRRGEDRYSNQPQHF
TRBV7-2	TRBJ1-5	CASSLAPFGQPQHF
TRBV18	TRBJ1-4	CASRDSNEKLFF
TRBV14	TRBJ2-1	CASSQGLTGASYNEQFF
TRBV7-2	TRBJ2-1	CASSDRTSGGGTSVDEQFF
TRBV20-1	TRBJ1-4	CSAMRTGNEKLFF
TRBV7-2	TRBJ2-5	CASSGGNFQETQYF
TRBV7-6	TRBJ2-5	CASSVGLAGGQETQYF
TRBV7-2	TRBJ2-5	CASSPMSPGRYQETQYF
TRBV7-2	TRBJ2-2	CASSLAGGAGELFF
TRBV10-1	TRBJ2-2	CASSERTSGTGELFF
TRBV7-9	TRBJ2-2	CASTQGRTGTGELFF
TRBV19	TRBJ2-7	CASGTSYEQYF
TRBV6-4	NA	CASSRTSGRGEQFF
TRBV7-9	TRBJ2-1	CASSHYPGLAEHEQFF
TRBV5-1	TRBJ1-2	CASSDRDRPIYGYTF
TRBV9	TRBJ1-5	CASSVDWGNQPQHF
TRBV12-3/TRBV12-4	TRBJ2-5	CASTVGLASETQYF
TRBV2	TRBJ2-1	CASTSYNEQFF
TRBV25-1	TRBJ2-3	CASNGPTSGSFTDTQYF